This T cell receptor beta chain derives from a study of long-term antiretroviral therapy in people with HIV. Broader study findings: Transplant donor controls retained higher diversity, though diversity increased after ART. Clones showing expansion before ART dominated the repertoire at all time points. Spans of CDR3 length were tighter for HIV repertoires than for controls. Blood was collected between the mid-2000s and the late 2010s, possibly under older ART regimens.

Trimming pared 5 bases from V and 6 bases from J, leaving 13 bases between. Germline CDR1 SEHNR, CDR2 FQNEAQ (reference sequence). The CDR3 covers 13 residues. A note on this clone: Its antigen is undetermined.

Samples were assayed with immunoSEQ v3.0 at survey level. Measured with immunoSEQ multiplex PCR; TCRdb has only the in-frame clones, and not every one. The sample has 40,000 to 50,000 clones; around 93% are singletons. The sequenced sample was unsorted PBMCs, obtained about 9 years after starting antiretroviral therapy. The gene calls are TRBV7-9 and TRBJ2-5, with D possibly being TRBD2 (5 bases). The receptor comes from a young man with HIV. This CDR3 is CASSPGGEKTQYF. The CDR3 nucleotides read TGTGCCAGCAGCCCCGGAGGCGAGAAGACCCAGTACTTC.